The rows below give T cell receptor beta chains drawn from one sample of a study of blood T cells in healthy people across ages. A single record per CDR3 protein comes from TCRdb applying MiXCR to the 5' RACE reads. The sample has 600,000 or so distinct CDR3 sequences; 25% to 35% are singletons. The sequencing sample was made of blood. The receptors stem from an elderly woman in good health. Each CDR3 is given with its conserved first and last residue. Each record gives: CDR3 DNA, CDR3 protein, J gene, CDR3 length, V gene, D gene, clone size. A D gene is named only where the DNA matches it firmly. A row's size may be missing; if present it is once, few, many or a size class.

cdr3_nt: TGTGCCAGCAGCTCATCAGGGGGAAAGTATGGCTACACCTTC
cdr3_aa: CASSSSGGKYGYTF
j_call: TRBJ1-2
cdr3_length: 14
v_call: TRBV7-9
d_call: TRBD1
clone_size: many

cdr3_nt: TGTGCCAGCAGCTTACAGACGACTAACTATGGCTACACCTTC
cdr3_aa: CASSLQTTNYGYTF
j_call: TRBJ1-2
cdr3_length: 14
v_call: TRBV7-9
d_call: NA
clone_size: NA

cdr3_nt: TGCGCCAGCAGCTTGGAAGGACCGAACTCCTACGAGCAGTACTTC
cdr3_aa: CASSLEGPNSYEQYF
j_call: TRBJ2-7
cdr3_length: 15
v_call: TRBV5-1
d_call: NA
clone_size: many

cdr3_nt: TGCGCCAGCAGCCCCTGGGGCGAAACTTACGAGCAGTACTTC
cdr3_aa: CASSPWGETYEQYF
j_call: TRBJ2-7
cdr3_length: 14
v_call: TRBV5-1
d_call: NA
clone_size: many

cdr3_nt: TGTGCCTCTCTAGCTGCCAATGAGCAGTTCTTC
cdr3_aa: CASLAANEQFF
j_call: TRBJ2-1
cdr3_length: 11
v_call: TRBV30
d_call: NA
clone_size: NA

cdr3_nt: TGCAGTGCTAGTCCACAGAGTAATTCACCCCTCCACTTT
cdr3_aa: CSASPQSNSPLHF
j_call: TRBJ1-6
cdr3_length: 13
v_call: TRBV20-1
d_call: NA
clone_size: NA

cdr3_nt: TGTGCCAGCAGCCATCGCTCTAGCGGGGGAGCCTACGAGCAGTACTTC
cdr3_aa: CASSHRSSGGAYEQYF
j_call: TRBJ2-7
cdr3_length: 16
v_call: TRBV7-2
d_call: TRBD2
clone_size: NA

cdr3_nt: TGTGCCAGCAGTTTACTCTGGCAGGGGCGGCCAGATACGCAGTATTTT
cdr3_aa: CASSLLWQGRPDTQYF
j_call: TRBJ2-3
cdr3_length: 16
v_call: TRBV12-3/TRBV12-4
d_call: NA
clone_size: NA

cdr3_nt: TGCGCCAGCAGCTTAGACGGGAGGAGTGACTATGGCTACACCTTC
cdr3_aa: CASSLDGRSDYGYTF
j_call: TRBJ1-2
cdr3_length: 15
v_call: TRBV5-1
d_call: NA
clone_size: many

cdr3_nt: TGTGCCAGCAGCGTAGTTCAGGGTAGCACCGGGGAGCTGTTTTTT
cdr3_aa: CASSVVQGSTGELFF
j_call: TRBJ2-2
cdr3_length: 15
v_call: TRBV9
d_call: NA
clone_size: NA

cdr3_nt: TGCAGTGCTTACACAGGGACAGCCAACAATGAGCAGTTCTTC
cdr3_aa: CSAYTGTANNEQFF
j_call: TRBJ2-1
cdr3_length: 14
v_call: TRBV20-1
d_call: TRBD1
clone_size: many

cdr3_nt: TGTGCCTGGAGCCAGACGGATGAAAAACTGTTTTTT
cdr3_aa: CAWSQTDEKLFF
j_call: TRBJ1-4
cdr3_length: 12
v_call: TRBV30
d_call: NA
clone_size: many

cdr3_nt: TGTACCAGCAGCCCCCGACAGGGATCATACGAGCTGTACTTC
cdr3_aa: CTSSPRQGSYELYF
j_call: TRBJ2-5
cdr3_length: 14
v_call: TRBV7-2
d_call: TRBD1
clone_size: NA

cdr3_nt: TGTGCCAGCAGTTCTCCCTCCGATTCGGGGGAAAAACTGTTTTTT
cdr3_aa: CASSSPSDSGEKLFF
j_call: TRBJ1-4
cdr3_length: 15
v_call: TRBV6-5
d_call: NA
clone_size: few

cdr3_nt: TGTGCCAGCAGCCAAGATGAGCCTAACTATGGCTACACCTTC
cdr3_aa: CASSQDEPNYGYTF
j_call: TRBJ1-2
cdr3_length: 14
v_call: TRBV14
d_call: NA
clone_size: many

cdr3_nt: TGTGCCAGCAGCCAAGATCCGGGGGGGCTCTCCTACGAGCAGTACTTC
cdr3_aa: CASSQDPGGLSYEQYF
j_call: TRBJ2-7
cdr3_length: 16
v_call: TRBV3-1
d_call: TRBD2
clone_size: many

cdr3_nt: TGTGCCAGCAGTTTCGTAGGAGGGACAGTATGGTATTTT
cdr3_aa: CASSFVGGTVWYF
j_call: TRBJ2-3
cdr3_length: 13
v_call: TRBV12-3/TRBV12-4
d_call: NA
clone_size: many

cdr3_nt: TGTGCCAGCACCCTAAGGTTTAGCGGGGCTAGCACAGATACGCAGTATTTT
cdr3_aa: CASTLRFSGASTDTQYF
j_call: TRBJ2-3
cdr3_length: 17
v_call: TRBV7-8
d_call: TRBD2
clone_size: many

cdr3_nt: TGTGCCAGCAGTTCAGGTCCAGGGAGCAATCAGCCCCAGCATTTT
cdr3_aa: CASSSGPGSNQPQHF
j_call: TRBJ1-5
cdr3_length: 15
v_call: TRBV6-5
d_call: NA
clone_size: many

cdr3_nt: TGTGCCGGCAGCTTGAAGAGAGGACCGCCCAACTATGGCTACACCTTC
cdr3_aa: CAGSLKRGPPNYGYTF
j_call: TRBJ1-2
cdr3_length: 16
v_call: TRBV7-8
d_call: NA
clone_size: once

cdr3_nt: TGCAGTGGCGGGGGCGCCGACAATGAGCAGTTCTTC
cdr3_aa: CSGGGADNEQFF
j_call: TRBJ2-1
cdr3_length: 12
v_call: TRBV20-1
d_call: NA
clone_size: many

cdr3_nt: TGCAGTGCTAGAGTATCTAAGGGAGTCGCGGAAGCTTTCTTT
cdr3_aa: CSARVSKGVAEAFF
j_call: TRBJ1-1
cdr3_length: 14
v_call: TRBV20-1
d_call: NA
clone_size: NA

cdr3_nt: TGCAGCGTTGGACAGGGGAGCACAGATACGCAGTATTTT
cdr3_aa: CSVGQGSTDTQYF
j_call: TRBJ2-3
cdr3_length: 13
v_call: TRBV29-1
d_call: TRBD1
clone_size: NA

cdr3_nt: TGTGCCAGCAGCTTCCCGGACAGGGTAGAGACCCAGTACTTC
cdr3_aa: CASSFPDRVETQYF
j_call: TRBJ2-5
cdr3_length: 14
v_call: TRBV7-2
d_call: TRBD1
clone_size: NA

cdr3_nt: TGTGCCAGCAGTAACGTGGGCAATGAGCAGTTCTTC
cdr3_aa: CASSNVGNEQFF
j_call: TRBJ2-1
cdr3_length: 12
v_call: TRBV6-2/TRBV6-3
d_call: NA
clone_size: many

cdr3_nt: TGTGCCAGCAGCTTAACAGGATACGATGAGCAGTTCTTC
cdr3_aa: CASSLTGYDEQFF
j_call: TRBJ2-1
cdr3_length: 13
v_call: TRBV11-2
d_call: NA
clone_size: many

cdr3_nt: TGTGCCAGCAGCACCCGGGACACGTCGAACACCGGGGAGCTGTTTTTT
cdr3_aa: CASSTRDTSNTGELFF
j_call: TRBJ2-2
cdr3_length: 16
v_call: TRBV7-9
d_call: NA
clone_size: many

cdr3_nt: TGTGCCAGCAGCGGACGGACAGGGGATTCCTACGAGCAGTACTTC
cdr3_aa: CASSGRTGDSYEQYF
j_call: TRBJ2-7
cdr3_length: 15
v_call: TRBV7-2
d_call: TRBD1
clone_size: many

cdr3_nt: TGTGCCAGCAGCCCACAGGGGAAATACGAGCAGTACTTC
cdr3_aa: CASSPQGKYEQYF
j_call: TRBJ2-7
cdr3_length: 13
v_call: TRBV5-6
d_call: TRBD1
clone_size: many

cdr3_nt: TGTGCCAGCAGCCTTATAAGGGGACAGAGCTATGGCTACACCTTC
cdr3_aa: CASSLIRGQSYGYTF
j_call: TRBJ1-2
cdr3_length: 15
v_call: TRBV5-5
d_call: TRBD1
clone_size: NA

cdr3_nt: TGCAGTGTTCGGACAGGGGAAATCAATGAGCAGTACTTC
cdr3_aa: CSVRTGEINEQYF
j_call: TRBJ2-5
cdr3_length: 13
v_call: TRBV20-1
d_call: TRBD1
clone_size: NA

cdr3_nt: TGTGCCAGCAGCACCCGAGGACGGGGGAAAACCTACAATGAGCAGTTCTTC
cdr3_aa: CASSTRGRGKTYNEQFF
j_call: TRBJ2-1
cdr3_length: 17
v_call: TRBV9
d_call: NA
clone_size: NA

cdr3_nt: TGCGCCAGCAGCTTGGTCGGGGGCGAAAGCTACGAGCAGTACTTC
cdr3_aa: CASSLVGGESYEQYF
j_call: TRBJ2-7
cdr3_length: 15
v_call: TRBV5-1
d_call: NA
clone_size: NA

cdr3_nt: TGTGCCAGCACCGCCGGGACAGGGGGCCTTTCCCAGCATTTT
cdr3_aa: CASTAGTGGLSQHF
j_call: TRBJ1-5
cdr3_length: 14
v_call: TRBV6-1
d_call: TRBD1
clone_size: many

cdr3_nt: TGTGCCAGCAGCCCCACTAGCGGCCACAATGAGCAGTTCTTC
cdr3_aa: CASSPTSGHNEQFF
j_call: TRBJ2-1
cdr3_length: 14
v_call: TRBV7-8
d_call: TRBD2
clone_size: NA

cdr3_nt: TGCGCCAGCAGCTTCCAGGGTGCTATCTCTGGGGCCAACGTCCTGACTTTC
cdr3_aa: CASSFQGAISGANVLTF
j_call: TRBJ2-6
cdr3_length: 17
v_call: TRBV5-1
d_call: NA
clone_size: many

cdr3_nt: TGTGCCAGCAGCCAAGATGCACTAGCGGGGGGCTCATCATACGAGCAGTACTTC
cdr3_aa: CASSQDALAGGSSYEQYF
j_call: TRBJ2-7
cdr3_length: 18
v_call: TRBV3-1
d_call: TRBD2
clone_size: many

cdr3_nt: TGTGCCAGCAGCTTTACCGGGACAGGGGGTCGCGAGCAGTACTTC
cdr3_aa: CASSFTGTGGREQYF
j_call: TRBJ2-7
cdr3_length: 15
v_call: TRBV7-8
d_call: TRBD1
clone_size: many

cdr3_nt: TGCAGTGCTAGAGATGGAGGACTAGCGGGGGAACCCATGCAGTACTTC
cdr3_aa: CSARDGGLAGEPMQYF
j_call: TRBJ2-5
cdr3_length: 16
v_call: TRBV20-1
d_call: TRBD2
clone_size: once

cdr3_nt: TGCGCCAGCAGCTCCGGGACATCCAATGAAAAACTGTTTTTT
cdr3_aa: CASSSGTSNEKLFF
j_call: TRBJ1-4
cdr3_length: 14
v_call: TRBV5-1
d_call: NA
clone_size: many

cdr3_nt: TGCGCCAGCAGCCATCCAGGGCAAAATTCACCCCTCCACTTT
cdr3_aa: CASSHPGQNSPLHF
j_call: TRBJ1-6
cdr3_length: 14
v_call: TRBV4-1
d_call: NA
clone_size: few

cdr3_nt: TGCAGCGCCTACCCCGGGACAGGGGGATTCACAGATACGCAGTATTTT
cdr3_aa: CSAYPGTGGFTDTQYF
j_call: TRBJ2-3
cdr3_length: 16
v_call: TRBV29-1
d_call: TRBD1
clone_size: few